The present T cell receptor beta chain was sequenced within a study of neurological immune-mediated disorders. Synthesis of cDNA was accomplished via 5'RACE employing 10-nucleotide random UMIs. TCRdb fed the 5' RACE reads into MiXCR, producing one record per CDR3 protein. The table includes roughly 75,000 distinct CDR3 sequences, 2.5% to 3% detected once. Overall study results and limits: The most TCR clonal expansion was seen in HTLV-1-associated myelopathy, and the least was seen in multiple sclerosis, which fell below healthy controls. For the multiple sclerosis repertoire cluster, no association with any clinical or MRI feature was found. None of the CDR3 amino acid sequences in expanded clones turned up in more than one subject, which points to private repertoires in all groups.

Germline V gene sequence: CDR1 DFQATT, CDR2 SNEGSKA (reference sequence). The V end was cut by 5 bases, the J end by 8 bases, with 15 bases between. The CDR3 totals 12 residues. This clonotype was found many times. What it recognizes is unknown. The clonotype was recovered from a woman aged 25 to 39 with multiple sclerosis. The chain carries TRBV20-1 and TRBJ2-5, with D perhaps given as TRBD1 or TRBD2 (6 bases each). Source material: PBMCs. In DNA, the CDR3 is TGCAGTGCTGGAGGGGGTCCGGGAACCCAGTACTTC. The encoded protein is CSAGGGPGTQYF.